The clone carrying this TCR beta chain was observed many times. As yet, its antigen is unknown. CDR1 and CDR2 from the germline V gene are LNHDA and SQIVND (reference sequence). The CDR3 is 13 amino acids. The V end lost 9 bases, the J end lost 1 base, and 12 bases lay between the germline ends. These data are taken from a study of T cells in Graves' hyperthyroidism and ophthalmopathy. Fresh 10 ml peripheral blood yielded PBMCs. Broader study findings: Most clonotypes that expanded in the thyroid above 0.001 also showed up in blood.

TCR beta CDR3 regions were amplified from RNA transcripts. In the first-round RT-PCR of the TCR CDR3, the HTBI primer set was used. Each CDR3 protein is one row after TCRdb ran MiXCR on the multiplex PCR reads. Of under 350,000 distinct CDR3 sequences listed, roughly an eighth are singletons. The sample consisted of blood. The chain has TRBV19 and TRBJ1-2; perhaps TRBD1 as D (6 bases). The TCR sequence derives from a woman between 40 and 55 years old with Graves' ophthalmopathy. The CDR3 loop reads CASSVQGNYGYTF. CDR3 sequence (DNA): TGTGCCAGCAGCGTACAGGGTAACTATGGCTACACCTTC.